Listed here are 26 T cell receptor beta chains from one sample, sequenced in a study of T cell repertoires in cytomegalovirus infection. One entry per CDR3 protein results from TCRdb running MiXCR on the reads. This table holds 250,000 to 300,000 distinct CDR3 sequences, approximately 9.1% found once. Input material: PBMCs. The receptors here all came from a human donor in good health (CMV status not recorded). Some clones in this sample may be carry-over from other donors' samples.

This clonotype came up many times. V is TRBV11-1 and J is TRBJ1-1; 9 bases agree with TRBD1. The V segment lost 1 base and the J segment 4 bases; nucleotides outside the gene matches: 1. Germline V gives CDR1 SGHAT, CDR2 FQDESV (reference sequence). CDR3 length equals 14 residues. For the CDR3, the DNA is TGTGCCAGCAGCTTAGGGGACAGGGTCACTGAAGCTTTCTTT. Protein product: CASSLGDRVTEAFF.

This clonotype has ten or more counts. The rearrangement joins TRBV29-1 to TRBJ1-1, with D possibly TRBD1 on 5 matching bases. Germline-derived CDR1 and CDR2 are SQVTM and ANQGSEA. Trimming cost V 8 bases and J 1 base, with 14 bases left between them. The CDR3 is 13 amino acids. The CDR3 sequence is CSFLSDRNTEAFF. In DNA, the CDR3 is TGCAGCTTCCTTTCAGACAGGAACACTGAAGCTTTCTTT.

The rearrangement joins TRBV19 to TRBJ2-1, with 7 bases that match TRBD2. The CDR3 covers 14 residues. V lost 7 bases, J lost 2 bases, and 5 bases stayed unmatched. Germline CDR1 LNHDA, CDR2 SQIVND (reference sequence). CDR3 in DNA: TGTGCCAGTAAGGGAGGGGACCCCTACAATGAGCAGTTCTTC. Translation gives CASKGGDPYNEQFF.

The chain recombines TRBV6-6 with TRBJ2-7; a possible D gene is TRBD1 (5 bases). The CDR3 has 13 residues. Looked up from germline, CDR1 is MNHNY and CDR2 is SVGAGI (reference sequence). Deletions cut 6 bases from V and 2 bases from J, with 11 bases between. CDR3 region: CASSSTATYEQYF. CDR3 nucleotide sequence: TGTGCCAGCAGCTCGACAGCTACCTACGAGCAGTACTTC.

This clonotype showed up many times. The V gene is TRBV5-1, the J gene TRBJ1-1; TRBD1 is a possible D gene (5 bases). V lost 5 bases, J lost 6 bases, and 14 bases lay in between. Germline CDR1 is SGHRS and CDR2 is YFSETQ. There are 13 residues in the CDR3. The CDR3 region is CASRLGVGPEAFF. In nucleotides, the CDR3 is TGCGCCAGCAGGCTAGGGGTCGGCCCTGAAGCTTTCTTT.

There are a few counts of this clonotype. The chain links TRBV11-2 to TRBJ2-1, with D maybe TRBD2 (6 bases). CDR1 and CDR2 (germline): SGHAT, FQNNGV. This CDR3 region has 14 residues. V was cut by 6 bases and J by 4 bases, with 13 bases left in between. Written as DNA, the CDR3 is TGTGCCAGCAGGGGGGGACTCGCGTACAATGAGCAGTTCTTC. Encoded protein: CASRGGLAYNEQFF. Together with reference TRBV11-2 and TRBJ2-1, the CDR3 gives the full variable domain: EAGVAQSPRYKIIEKRQSVAFWCNPISGHATLYWYQQILGQGPKLLIQFQNNGVVDDSQLPKDRFSAERLKGVDSTLKIQPAKLEDSAVYLCASRGGLAYNEQFFGPGTRLTVL.

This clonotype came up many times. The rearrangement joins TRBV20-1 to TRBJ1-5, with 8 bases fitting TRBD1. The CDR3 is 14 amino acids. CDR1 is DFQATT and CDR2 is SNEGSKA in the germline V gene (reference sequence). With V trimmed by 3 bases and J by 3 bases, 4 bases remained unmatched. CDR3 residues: CSARRGQVNQPQHF. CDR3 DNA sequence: TGCAGTGCTAGGAGGGGACAGGTCAATCAGCCCCAGCATTTT.

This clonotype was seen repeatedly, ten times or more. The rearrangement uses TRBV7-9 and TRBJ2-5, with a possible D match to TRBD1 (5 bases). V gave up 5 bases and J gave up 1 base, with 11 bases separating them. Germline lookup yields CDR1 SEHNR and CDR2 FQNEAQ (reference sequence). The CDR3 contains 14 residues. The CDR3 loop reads CASSRTGLQETQYF. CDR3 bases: TGTGCCAGCAGCCGTACAGGCCTCCAAGAGACCCAGTACTTC.

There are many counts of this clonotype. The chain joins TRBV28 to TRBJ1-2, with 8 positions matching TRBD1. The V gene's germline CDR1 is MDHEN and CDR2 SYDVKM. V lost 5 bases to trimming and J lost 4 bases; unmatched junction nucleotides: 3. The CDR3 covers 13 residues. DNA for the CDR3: TGTGCCAGCAGTCTCGGGACAGGCTATGGCTACACCTTC. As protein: CASSLGTGYGYTF.

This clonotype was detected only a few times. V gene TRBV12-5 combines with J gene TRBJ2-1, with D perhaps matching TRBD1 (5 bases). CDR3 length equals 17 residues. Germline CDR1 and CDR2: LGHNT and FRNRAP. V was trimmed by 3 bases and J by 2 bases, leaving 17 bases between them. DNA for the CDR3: TGTGCTAGTGGTTTACAACCCCAGGGTGAGGCCTACAATGAGCAGTTCTTC. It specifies CASGLQPQGEAYNEQFF. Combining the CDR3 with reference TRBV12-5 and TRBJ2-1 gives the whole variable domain DARVTQTPRHKVTEMGQEVTMRCQPILGHNTVFWYRQTMMQGLELLAYFRNRAPLDDSGMPKDRFSAEMPDATLATLKIQPSEPRDSAVYFCASGLQPQGEAYNEQFFGPGTRLTVL.

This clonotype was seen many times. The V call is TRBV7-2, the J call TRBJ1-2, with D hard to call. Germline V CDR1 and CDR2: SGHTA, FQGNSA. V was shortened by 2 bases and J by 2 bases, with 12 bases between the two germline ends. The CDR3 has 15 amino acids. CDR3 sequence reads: CASSLYFAENYGYTF. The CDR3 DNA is TGTGCCAGCAGCTTATATTTTGCAGAAAACTATGGCTACACCTTC.

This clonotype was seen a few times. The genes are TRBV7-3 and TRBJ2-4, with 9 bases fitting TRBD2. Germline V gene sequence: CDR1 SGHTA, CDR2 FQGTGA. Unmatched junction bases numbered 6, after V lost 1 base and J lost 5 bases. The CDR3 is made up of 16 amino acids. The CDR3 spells CASSLSGGAGQNIQYF. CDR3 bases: TGTGCCAGCAGCTTAAGCGGGGGGGCAGGGCAAAACATTCAGTACTTC.

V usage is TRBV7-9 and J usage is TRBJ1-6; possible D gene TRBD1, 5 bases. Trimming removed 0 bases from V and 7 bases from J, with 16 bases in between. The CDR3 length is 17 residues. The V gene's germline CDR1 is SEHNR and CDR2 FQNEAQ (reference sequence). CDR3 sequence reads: CASSLAQGSTVNSPLHF. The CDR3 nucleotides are TGTGCCAGCAGCTTAGCGCAAGGATCGACAGTCAATTCACCCCTCCACTTT.

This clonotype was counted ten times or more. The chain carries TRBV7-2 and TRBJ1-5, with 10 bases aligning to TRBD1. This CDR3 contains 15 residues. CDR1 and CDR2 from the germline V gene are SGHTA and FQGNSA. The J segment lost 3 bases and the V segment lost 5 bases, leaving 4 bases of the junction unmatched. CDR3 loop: CASSLDRGINQPQHF. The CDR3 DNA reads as TGTGCCAGCAGCCTGGACAGGGGGATCAATCAGCCCCAGCATTTT. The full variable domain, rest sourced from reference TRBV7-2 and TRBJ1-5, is GAGVSQSPSNKVTEKGKDVELRCDPISGHTALYWYRQSLGQGLEFLIYFQGNSAPDKSGLPSDRFSAERTGGSVSTLTIQRTQQEDSAVYLCASSLDRGINQPQHFGDGTRLSIL.

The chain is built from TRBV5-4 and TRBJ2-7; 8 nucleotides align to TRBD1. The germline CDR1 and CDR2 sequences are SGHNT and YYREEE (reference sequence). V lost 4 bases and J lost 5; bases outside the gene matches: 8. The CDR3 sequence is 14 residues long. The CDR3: CASSIGQGRDEQYF. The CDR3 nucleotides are TGTGCCAGCAGCATCGGACAGGGTCGCGACGAGCAGTACTTC.

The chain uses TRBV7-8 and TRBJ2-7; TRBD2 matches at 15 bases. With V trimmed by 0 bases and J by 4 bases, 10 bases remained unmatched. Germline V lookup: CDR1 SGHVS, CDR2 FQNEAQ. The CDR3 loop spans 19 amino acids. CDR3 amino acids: CASSLAGGTSGRKSYEQYF. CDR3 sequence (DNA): TGTGCCAGCAGCTTAGCGGGGGGGACTAGCGGGAGGAAGTCTTACGAGCAGTACTTC.

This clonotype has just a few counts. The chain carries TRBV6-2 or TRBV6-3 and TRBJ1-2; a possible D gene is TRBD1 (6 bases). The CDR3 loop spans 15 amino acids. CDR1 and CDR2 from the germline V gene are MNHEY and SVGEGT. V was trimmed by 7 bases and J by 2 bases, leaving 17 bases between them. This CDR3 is CASKNKQTGNYGYTF. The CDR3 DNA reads TGTGCCAGCAAGAACAAACAAACAGGGAACTATGGCTACACCTTC.

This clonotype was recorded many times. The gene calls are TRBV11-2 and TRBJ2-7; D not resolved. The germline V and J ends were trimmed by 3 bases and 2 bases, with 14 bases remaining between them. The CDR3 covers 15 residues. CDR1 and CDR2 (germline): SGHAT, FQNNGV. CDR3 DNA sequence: TGTGCCAGCAGCTTGGTGTCGGATAACCCCTACGAGCAGTACTTC. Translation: CASSLVSDNPYEQYF. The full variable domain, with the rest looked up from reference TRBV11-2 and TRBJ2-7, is EAGVAQSPRYKIIEKRQSVAFWCNPISGHATLYWYQQILGQGPKLLIQFQNNGVVDDSQLPKDRFSAERLKGVDSTLKIQPAKLEDSAVYLCASSLVSDNPYEQYFGPGTRLTVT.

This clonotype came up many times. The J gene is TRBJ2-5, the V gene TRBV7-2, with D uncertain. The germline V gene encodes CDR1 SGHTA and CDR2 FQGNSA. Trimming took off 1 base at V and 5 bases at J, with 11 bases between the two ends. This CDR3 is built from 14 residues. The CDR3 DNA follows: TGTGCCAGCAGCTTAGTCTCCCTGGGGGAGACCCAGTACTTC. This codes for CASSLVSLGETQYF. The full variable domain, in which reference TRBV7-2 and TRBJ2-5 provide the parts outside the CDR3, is GAGVSQSPSNKVTEKGKDVELRCDPISGHTALYWYRQSLGQGLEFLIYFQGNSAPDKSGLPSDRFSAERTGGSVSTLTIQRTQQEDSAVYLCASSLVSLGETQYFGPGTRLLVL.

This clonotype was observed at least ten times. In nucleotides, the CDR3 is TGTGCCAGCAGCGCCGGGGGAGACACCGGGGAGCTGTTTTTT. Translated: CASSAGGDTGELFF. This chain links TRBV7-3 with TRBJ2-2; a possible D gene is TRBD2 (6 bases). Germline loops: CDR1 SGHTA, CDR2 FQGTGA. Trimming pared 5 bases from V and 3 bases from J, leaving 10 bases between. The CDR3 loop spans 14 amino acids. Looking up the rest from reference TRBV7-3 and TRBJ2-2 gives the full variable domain: GAGVSQTPSNKVTEKGKYVELRCDPISGHTALYWYRQSLGQGPEFLIYFQGTGAADDSGLPNDRFFAVRPEGSVSTLKIQRTERGDSAVYLCASSAGGDTGELFFGEGSRLTVL.

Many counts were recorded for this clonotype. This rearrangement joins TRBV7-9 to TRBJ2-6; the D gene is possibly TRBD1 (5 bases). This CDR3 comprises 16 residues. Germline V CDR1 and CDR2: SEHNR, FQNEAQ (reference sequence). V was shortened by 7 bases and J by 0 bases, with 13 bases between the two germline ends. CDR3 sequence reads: CASTTDSFSGANVLTF. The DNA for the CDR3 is TGTGCCAGCACCACCGACAGCTTCTCTGGGGCCAACGTCCTGACTTTC.

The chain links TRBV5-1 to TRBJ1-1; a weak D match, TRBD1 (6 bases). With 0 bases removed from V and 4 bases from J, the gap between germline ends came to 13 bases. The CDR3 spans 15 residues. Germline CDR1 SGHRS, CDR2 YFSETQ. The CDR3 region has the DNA TGCGCCAGCAGCTTGGCCCCAGGGGCCGGCACTGAAGCTTTCTTT. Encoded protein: CASSLAPGAGTEAFF.

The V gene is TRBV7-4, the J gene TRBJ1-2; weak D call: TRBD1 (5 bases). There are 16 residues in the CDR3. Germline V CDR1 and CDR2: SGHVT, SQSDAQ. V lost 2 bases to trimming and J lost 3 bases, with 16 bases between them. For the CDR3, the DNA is TGTGCCAGCAGCTTAACCCAAGGCAGGGCCCACTATGGCTACACCTTC. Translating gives CASSLTQGRAHYGYTF.

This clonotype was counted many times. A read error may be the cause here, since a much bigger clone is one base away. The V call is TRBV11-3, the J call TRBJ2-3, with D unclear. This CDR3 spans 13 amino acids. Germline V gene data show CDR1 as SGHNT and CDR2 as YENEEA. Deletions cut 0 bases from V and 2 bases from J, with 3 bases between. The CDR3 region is CASSLDHTDTQYF. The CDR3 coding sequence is TGTGCCAGCAGCTTAGACCACACAGATACGCAGTATTTT.

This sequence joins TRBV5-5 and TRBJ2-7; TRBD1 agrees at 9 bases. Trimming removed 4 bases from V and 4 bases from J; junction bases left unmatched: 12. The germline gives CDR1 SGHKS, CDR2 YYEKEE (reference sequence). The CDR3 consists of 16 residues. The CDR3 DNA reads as TGTGCCAGCAGCCTCATGACCGGGACAGGGAATTACGAGCAGTACTTC. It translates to CASSLMTGTGNYEQYF.

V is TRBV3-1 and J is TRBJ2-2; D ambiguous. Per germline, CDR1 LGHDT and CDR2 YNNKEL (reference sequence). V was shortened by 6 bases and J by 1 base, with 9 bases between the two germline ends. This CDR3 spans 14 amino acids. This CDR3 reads CASRDQRNTGELFF. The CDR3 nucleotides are TGTGCCAGCAGGGACCAACGGAACACCGGGGAGCTGTTTTTT.